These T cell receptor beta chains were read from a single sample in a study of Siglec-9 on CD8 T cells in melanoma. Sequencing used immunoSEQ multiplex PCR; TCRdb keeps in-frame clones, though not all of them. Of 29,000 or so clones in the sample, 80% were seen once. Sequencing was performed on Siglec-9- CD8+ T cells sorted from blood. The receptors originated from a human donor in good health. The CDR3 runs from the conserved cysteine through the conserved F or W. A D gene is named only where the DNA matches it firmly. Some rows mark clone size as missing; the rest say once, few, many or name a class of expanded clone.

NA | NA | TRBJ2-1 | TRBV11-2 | TGTGCCAGCAGCCCACTGTTCCTAGCAAGGAATGAGCAGTTCTTC | CASSPLFLARNEQFF
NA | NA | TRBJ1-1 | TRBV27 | TGTGCCAGCAGTTTAGGGCGGGGCCCTGAAGCTTTCTTT | CASSLGRGPEAFF
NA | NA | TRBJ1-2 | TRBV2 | TGTGCCAGCACCCGGGGGAACTATGGCTACACCTTC | CASTRGNYGYTF
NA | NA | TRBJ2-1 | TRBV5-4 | TGTGCCAGTCACCAGACGGTGAATGAGCAGTTCTTC | CASHQTVNEQFF
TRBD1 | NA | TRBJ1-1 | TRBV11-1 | TGTGCCAGCAGCTTATGGCTCCCGGGACAGGGCTTCGACACTGAAGCTTTCTTT | CASSLWLPGQGFDTEAFF
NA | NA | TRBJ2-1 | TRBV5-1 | TGCGCCAGCAGCTTGGAGGTAGGCAATGAGCAGTTCTTC | CASSLEVGNEQFF
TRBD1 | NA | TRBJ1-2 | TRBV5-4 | TGTGCCAGCAGCGGAACGACAGGGGAAAACTATGGCTACACCTTC | CASSGTTGENYGYTF
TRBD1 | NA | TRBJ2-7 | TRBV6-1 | TGTGCCAGCAGTCTGACAGGGTTCGAGCAGTACTTC | CASSLTGFEQYF
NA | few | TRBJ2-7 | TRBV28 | TGTGCCAGCAGTTTCCGGAATTACGAGCAGTACTTC | CASSFRNYEQYF
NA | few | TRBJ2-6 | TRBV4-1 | TGCGCCAGCAGCCAGAGATTCGGGGACTCTGGGGCCAACGTCCTGACTTTC | CASSQRFGDSGANVLTF
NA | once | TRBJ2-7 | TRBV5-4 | TGTGCCAGCAGCCCCCCGGGCCGGCAGGGGTCCGACGAGCAGTACTTC | CASSPPGRQGSDEQYF
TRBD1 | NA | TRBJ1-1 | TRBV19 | TGTGCCAGTAGTATAGATGGGACAGGGACTGAAGCTTTCTTT | CASSIDGTGTEAFF
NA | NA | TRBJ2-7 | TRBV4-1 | TGCGCCAGCAGCCAATACCAGGGAGGAACCTACGAGCAGTACTTC | CASSQYQGGTYEQYF
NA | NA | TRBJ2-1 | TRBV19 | TGTGCCAGTAGTGCCCTAAGGGGGACCTACAATGAGCAGTTCTTC | CASSALRGTYNEQFF
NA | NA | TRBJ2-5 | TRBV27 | TGTGCCAGTGGGTTACAAGAGACCCAGTACTTC | CASGLQETQYF
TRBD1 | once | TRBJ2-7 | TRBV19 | TGTGCCAGTAGTATAGGGACAGGTCTCTCCTACGAGCAGTACTTC | CASSIGTGLSYEQYF